The 29 T cell receptor beta chains given below trace back to one sample, sequenced in a study of T cells in Graves' hyperthyroidism and ophthalmopathy. Amplified TCR beta CDR3 regions derived from RNA transcripts. Researchers ran a first-round RT-PCR on the TCR CDR3 using the HTBI primer set. TCRdb used MiXCR to reprocess the multiplex PCR reads, holding one entry per CDR3 protein. The sample yields under 450,000 distinct CDR3 sequences, about 17% seen once. Material: blood. All receptors come from a woman aged 25 to 39 with Graves' hyperthyroidism that later progressed to Graves' ophthalmopathy.

This clonotype was seen many times. This chain joins TRBV20-1 and TRBJ2-5; D possibly matches TRBD1 or TRBD2 (5 bases each). V was clipped by 5 bases and J by 4 bases, with 11 bases between them. The CDR3 is 12 amino acids. Germline V gives CDR1 DFQATT, CDR2 SNEGSKA (reference sequence). CDR3 DNA: TGCAGTGCTCACGAGGGGCGAGAGACCCAGTACTTC. The encoded protein is CSAHEGRETQYF.

This clonotype was counted between two and nine times. Just one base apart from a much larger clone, this may be a read error. CDR3 coding DNA: TGTGCCAGCAGCCAAGACGGCCTAGCCTACGGGCAGTACTTC. It encodes CASSQDGLAYGQYF. The gene calls are TRBV3-1 and TRBJ2-7; TRBD2 is a possible D gene (5 bases). Germline loops: CDR1 LGHDT, CDR2 YNNKEL (reference sequence). The CDR3 loop spans 14 amino acids.

This clonotype was found a few times. The chain combines TRBV3-1 with TRBJ2-5, with D perhaps matching TRBD1 (8 bases). This CDR3 is 17 amino acids long. V was trimmed by 3 bases and J by 3 bases, leaving 20 bases between them. CDR1 is LGHDT, CDR2 YNNKEL, per germline (reference sequence). The DNA for the CDR3 is TGTGCCAGCAGCCATATGTACAGGGGGGGTTTTAAAGAGACCCAGTACTTC. Protein product: CASSHMYRGGFKETQYF.

This clonotype was observed a handful of times. V usage is TRBV6-1 and J usage is TRBJ2-1; D ambiguous. V dropped 5 bases and J dropped 2 bases, with 10 bases sitting between them. The germline CDR1 and CDR2 sequences are MNHNS and SASEGT. The CDR3 covers 14 residues. Here the CDR3 DNA reads TGTGCCAGCAGTAGAACGGCACCCTACAATGAGCAGTTCTTC. It codes for CASSRTAPYNEQFF.

This clonotype has at least ten counts. The chain recombines TRBV10-3 with TRBJ1-1, with D possibly TRBD1 on 6 matching bases. Trimming removed 6 bases from V and 0 bases from J, with 20 bases in between. Germline-derived CDR1 and CDR2 are ENHRY and SYGVKD. This CDR3 spans 17 amino acids. This chain's CDR3 is CAIRERGGGEMNTEAFF. The CDR3 DNA sequence: TGTGCCATCAGGGAGAGGGGCGGGGGCGAAATGAACACTGAAGCTTTCTTT.

Ten or more counts support this clonotype. This chain connects TRBV5-1 to TRBJ2-5, with 12 bases aligning to TRBD2. The CDR3 runs 16 residues. J lost 3 bases, V lost 0 bases, and 3 bases had no gene match. Germline CDR1 and CDR2: SGHRS and YFSETQ. CDR3: CASSLGLAGVEETQYF. In DNA form, the CDR3 reads TGCGCCAGCAGCTTGGGACTAGCGGGAGTGGAAGAGACCCAGTACTTC.

CDR3 loop: CAISEATSGRVYEQYF. For the CDR3, the DNA is TGTGCCATCAGTGAGGCTACTAGCGGGAGGGTCTACGAGCAGTACTTC. V usage is TRBV10-3 and J usage is TRBJ2-7, with 13 bases lining up with TRBD2. The CDR3 consists of 16 residues. J lost 3 bases, V lost 2 bases, and 4 bases had no gene match. Germline loops: CDR1 ENHRY, CDR2 SYGVKD.

This clonotype was seen ten or more times. This CDR3 is CSVEGTFSSYNEQFF. The CDR3 DNA sequence: TGCAGCGTTGAAGGGACTTTTAGCTCCTACAATGAGCAGTTCTTC. This chain uses TRBV29-1 with TRBJ2-1, with D possibly being TRBD2 (5 bases). This CDR3 region has 15 residues. Germline V gene lookup returns CDR1 SQVTM and CDR2 ANQGSEA. V lost 1 base and J lost 0, with 10 bases in between.

This chain connects TRBV2 to TRBJ2-3, with no clear D. The CDR3 extends over 13 amino acids. The germline V gene has CDR1 SNHLY and CDR2 FYNNEI. V was pared by 7 bases and J by 4 bases, with 12 bases between. In DNA, the CDR3 is TGTGCCAGCATCGGGTCACGGGCAGATACGCAGTATTTT. Translation: CASIGSRADTQYF.

This clonotype was observed at least ten times. V usage is TRBV19 and J usage is TRBJ2-7; TRBD1 matches 10 bases. J lost 7 bases, V lost 5 bases, and 20 bases had no gene match. Germline values: CDR1 LNHDA, CDR2 SQIVND (reference sequence). The CDR3 is 18 amino acids. Here the CDR3 reads CASSDRDRGLGVGGEQYF. CDR3 coding DNA: TGTGCCAGTAGTGACCGGGACAGGGGATTGGGGGTCGGAGGTGAGCAGTACTTC.

This clonotype was seen ten or more times. The chain employs TRBV2 and TRBJ2-3; perhaps TRBD1 as D (5 bases). The V end lost 6 bases, the J end lost 3 bases, and 7 bases lay between the germline ends. The CDR3 length is 12 residues. CDR1 and CDR2 (germline): SNHLY, FYNNEI. As DNA, the CDR3 is TGTGCCAGCAGCAGGGTAACAGATACGCAGTATTTT. Translated, it gives CASSRVTDTQYF.

This chain uses TRBV3-1 with TRBJ2-1, with a possible D match to TRBD2 (6 bases). CDR1 is LGHDT, CDR2 YNNKEL, per germline (reference sequence). The CDR3 has 16 residues. The germline V and J ends were trimmed by 4 bases and 7 bases, with 20 bases remaining between them. The CDR3 DNA reads as TGTGCCAGCAGCCCGCGACGGAGGGAAACGAGGAATGAGCAGTTCTTC. Amino acids: CASSPRRRETRNEQFF.

With respect to this clonotype: One end of the junction fails to match germline, which may point to a read error. The CDR3 loop is CASNYPSGYEQYF. The CDR3 DNA reads TGTGCCAGCAATTACCCCTCGGGGTACGAGCAGTACTTC. V and J are TRBV6-2 or TRBV6-3 and TRBJ2-7; tentative D call: TRBD2 (5 bases). Germline V CDR1 and CDR2: MNHEY, SVGEGT. CDR3 length equals 13 residues.

The chain couples TRBV27 to TRBJ1-2, with D perhaps matching TRBD1 (5 bases). The CDR3 totals 17 residues. The V end was cut by 0 bases, the J end by 5 bases, with 19 bases between. The germline V gene encodes CDR1 MNHEY and CDR2 SMNVEV (reference sequence). The DNA of the CDR3 is TGTGCCAGCAGTTTATCCTACAAGCAAGGGGTTGGATATGGCTACACCTTC. This encodes CASSLSYKQGVGYGYTF.

The gene calls are TRBV28 and TRBJ2-7; 7 nucleotides match TRBD2. V lost 2 bases, J lost 8 bases, and 9 bases stayed unmatched. Germline CDR1 reads MDHEN; CDR2 reads SYDVKM. The CDR3 contains 14 residues. The CDR3 reads CASSLSGASSQQYF. The CDR3, as DNA: TGTGCCAGCAGTTTAAGCGGGGCTTCTTCTCAGCAGTACTTC.

The chain couples TRBV3-1 to TRBJ2-1; the match to TRBD1 covers 12 bases. Germline V lookup: CDR1 LGHDT, CDR2 YNNKEL (reference sequence). The CDR3 is 19 amino acids. After removal of 2 bases from V and 4 bases from J, the junction contained 12 bases not matched to a gene. The CDR3 sequence is CASSQTGTGGSTIYNEQFF. The CDR3 nucleotides are TGTGCCAGCAGCCAAACCGGGACAGGGGGCTCTACTATATACAATGAGCAGTTCTTC.

This clonotype has just a few counts. The CDR3 DNA follows: TGTGCCAGCCGCTGGGAGTGGGACAGGGTCGACTCGGTTCGGACTGAAGCTTTCTTT. Translated, it gives CASRWEWDRVDSVRTEAFF. V gene TRBV9 combines with J gene TRBJ1-1, with 9 bases lining up with TRBD1. Germline V CDR1 and CDR2: SGDLS, YYNGEE. Trimming cost V 7 bases and J 5 bases; bases outside gene matches: 24. This CDR3 is built from 19 residues.

The chain recombines TRBV3-1 with TRBJ1-2; D perhaps matches TRBD1 (6 bases). Per germline, CDR1 LGHDT and CDR2 YNNKEL (reference sequence). V shed 4 bases and J shed 2 bases, with 11 bases lying between them. The CDR3 consists of 14 residues. CDR3 amino acids: CASSLMTGNYGYTF. CDR3 coding DNA: TGTGCCAGCAGCCTCATGACAGGAAACTATGGCTACACCTTC.

This clonotype was seen repeatedly, ten times or more. The chain joins TRBV2 to TRBJ1-2, with D unclear. Germline V gene sequence: CDR1 SNHLY, CDR2 FYNNEI. The CDR3 is 13 amino acids. V lost 1 base and J lost 6, with 9 bases in between. The CDR3 reads CASSEEVLDGYTF. The CDR3 DNA follows: TGTGCCAGCAGTGAAGAGGTGCTTGATGGCTACACCTTC.

The rearrangement joins TRBV18 to TRBJ1-3; D unclear. This CDR3 is 17 amino acids long. V lost 4 bases and J lost 0, with 16 bases in between. Germline V CDR1 and CDR2: KGHSH, LQKENI. Here the CDR3 DNA reads TGTGCCAGCTCACTAGCCCCAACACCGAGCTCTGGAAACACCATATATTTT. Protein: CASSLAPTPSSGNTIYF. The full variable domain, rest sourced from reference TRBV18 and TRBJ1-3, is NAGVMQNPRHLVRRRGQEARLRCSPMKGHSHVYWYRQLPEEGLKFMVYLQKENIIDESGMPKERFSAEFPKEGPSILRIQQVVRGDSAAYFCASSLAPTPSSGNTIYFGEGSWLTVV.

The rearrangement links TRBV28 to TRBJ2-3; TRBD1 matches at 11 bases. CDR1 is MDHEN, CDR2 SYDVKM, per germline. V shed 8 bases and J 3 bases; nucleotides not matched to a gene: 10. CDR3 length: 16 residues. CDR3 DNA: TGTGCCAGCGTCGGGACAGGGGGAGTGGGTACAGATACGCAGTATTTT. Translation: CASVGTGGVGTDTQYF.

Many counts were recorded for this clonotype. V gene TRBV20-1 combines with J gene TRBJ2-7; D remains ambiguous. Looked up from germline, CDR1 is DFQATT and CDR2 is SNEGSKA (reference sequence). This CDR3 is 11 amino acids long. V shed 5 bases and J shed 4 bases, with 9 bases lying between them. The CDR3 region is CSAHLEYEQYF. DNA of the CDR3: TGCAGTGCTCACCTGGAGTACGAGCAGTACTTC.

This clonotype appeared many times. This chain uses TRBV12-3 or TRBV12-4 with TRBJ2-7, with 13 bases matching TRBD2. The CDR3 length is 16 residues. V shed 6 bases and J 3 bases; nucleotides not matched to a gene: 8. CDR3 nucleotide sequence: TGTGCCAGCAGCATGGGACTAGCGGGATACCACTACGAGCAGTACTTC. This codes for CASSMGLAGYHYEQYF.

This chain uses TRBV30 with TRBJ1-4; 9 nucleotides align to TRBD1. The V segment lost 2 bases and the J segment 6 bases; nucleotides outside the gene matches: 1. Germline assignment: CDR1 GTSNPN and CDR2 SVGIG (reference sequence). The CDR3 consists of 13 residues. CDR3 sequence reads: CAWSTGGDEKLFF. In nucleotides, the CDR3 is TGTGCCTGGAGTACAGGGGGCGATGAAAAACTGTTTTTT.

On this clonotype: This sequence may be a read error, since a much larger clone differs from it by one base. The rearrangement uses TRBV30 and TRBJ2-3, with D unresolved. The CDR3 is 15 residues long. Germline CDR1 GTSNPN, CDR2 SVGIG (reference sequence). The ends were cut back, 0 bases at V and 4 bases at J, with 14 bases in the middle. CDR3 loop: CAWSVTWGGADTQYF. As DNA, the CDR3 is TGTGCCTGGAGTGTCACGTGGGGTGGGGCAGATACGCAGTATTTT.

This clonotype was seen repeatedly, ten times or more. This chain joins TRBV19 and TRBJ2-2; D gene uncertain. V lost 10 bases and J 2 bases, leaving 14 bases between the germline ends. This CDR3 comprises 14 residues. Germline values: CDR1 LNHDA, CDR2 SQIVND (reference sequence). The CDR3 nucleotides read TGTGCCACCCACGATTCGGGCAACACCGGGGAGCTGTTTTTT. This sequence encodes CATHDSGNTGELFF.

In this sample, this clonotype turned up many times. The chain has TRBV5-1 and TRBJ2-5; a possible D gene is TRBD1 (6 bases). V was pared by 4 bases and J by 5 bases, with 18 bases between. CDR1 is SGHRS, CDR2 YFSETQ, per germline. The CDR3 spans 15 residues. The CDR3 loop is CASSDTGFMGETQYF. Here the CDR3 DNA reads TGCGCCAGCAGCGATACAGGGTTCATGGGGGAGACCCAGTACTTC.

This clonotype was seen repeatedly, ten times or more. V and J are TRBV24-1 and TRBJ1-2, with D uncertain. V lost 4 bases, J lost 0 bases, and 20 bases lay in between. Germline CDR1 and CDR2: KGHDR and SFDVKD. This CDR3 region has 18 residues. CDR3 region: CATSDPKTPHYSNYGYTF. CDR3 DNA sequence: TGTGCCACCAGTGACCCGAAGACACCCCATTACTCTAACTATGGCTACACCTTC.

This clonotype was counted many times. The chain's CDR3 is CASSFREWYQETQYF. In DNA, the CDR3 is TGTGCCAGCAGTTTCCGAGAGTGGTACCAAGAGACCCAGTACTTC. The J gene is TRBJ2-5, the V gene TRBV28, with D hard to call. V lost 3 bases to trimming and J lost 0 bases, with 11 bases between them. Germline assignment: CDR1 MDHEN and CDR2 SYDVKM. The CDR3 has 15 residues.